One sample yielded the 30 T cell receptor beta chains listed below, sequenced in a study of cytomegalovirus exposure and HLA in healthy donors. 13 Jbeta primers and 60 Vbeta primers were used for the PCR. Measured with immunoSEQ multiplex PCR; TCRdb has only the in-frame clones, and not every one. The sample lists under 200,000 clones, over 65% occurring once. Sequenced: PBMCs. The receptors shown here come from a woman aged 25 to 39 in good health and CMV-seronegative.

The count of this clone is one. This rearrangement joins TRBV2 to TRBJ1-1, with D maybe TRBD1 (6 bases). The CDR3 has 14 residues. Germline values: CDR1 SNHLY, CDR2 FYNNEI. V was pared by 3 bases and J by 5 bases, with 13 bases between. The CDR3 sequence: CASSDQGPATEAFF. The CDR3 DNA reads TGTGCCAGCAGTGACCAGGGGCCCGCAACTGAAGCTTTCTTT. The variable domain in full, completed from reference TRBV2 and TRBJ1-1, reads EPEVTQTPSHQVTQMGQEVILRCVPISNHLYFYWYRQILGQKVEFLVSFYNNEISEKSEIFDDQFSVERPDGSNFTLKIRSTKLEDSAMYFCASSDQGPATEAFFGQGTRLTVV.

The V gene is TRBV21-1, the J gene TRBJ2-7; TRBD1, the table's D call, was not compared with the DNA. TRBV21-1 is a documented pseudogene. The length of the CDR3 is 15 residues. CDR3 region: CASSRRTGRSNEQYF. For the CDR3, the DNA is TGTGCCAGCAGCCGGCGGACAGGGAGGTCGAACGAGCAGTACTTC.

V gene TRBV19 combines with J gene TRBJ1-5, with no clear D. CDR3 length: 12 residues. Deletions cut 3 bases from V and 6 bases from J, with 6 bases between. Per the germline V gene, CDR1 is LNHDA and CDR2 is SQIVND (reference sequence). This chain's CDR3 is CASSIRGQPQHF. The CDR3 DNA follows: TGTGCCAGTAGTATTCGGGGTCAGCCCCAGCATTTT.

V and J are TRBV6-4 and TRBJ1-1, with TRBD1 identical over 11 bases. CDR1 and CDR2 (germline): MRHNA, SNTAGT. V shed 2 bases and J 1 base; nucleotides not matched to a gene: 9. The CDR3 consists of 18 residues. CDR3 region: CASSDETRTGGRNTEAFF. CDR3 in DNA: TGTGCCAGCAGTGACGAAACAAGGACAGGGGGCAGGAACACTGAAGCTTTCTTT.

This chain joins TRBV15 and TRBJ1-2; TRBD1 aligns across 12 bases. Trimming cost V 3 bases and J 9 bases; bases outside gene matches: 8. This CDR3 region has 15 residues. CDR1 LNHNV and CDR2 YYDKDF come from the germline V gene (reference sequence). The CDR3 spells CATSRPGTGGCSYTF. The CDR3, as DNA: TGTGCCACCAGCAGGCCCGGGACAGGGGGCTGTAGCTACACCTTC.

The V and J genes are TRBV5-6 and TRBJ1-1; D not certain. Germline V gene sequence: CDR1 SGHDT, CDR2 YYEEEE. The CDR3 is 13 amino acids. Trimming left V 2 bases short and J 1 base short, with 6 bases between. The CDR3 nucleotides are TGTGCCAGCAGCTTTTCAGGGAACACTGAAGCTTTCTTT. Its translation is CASSFSGNTEAFF.

The CDR3 DNA reads as TGTGCCTCGAGCCTGGCAGGGGCCACGGATCAAGAGACCCAGTACTTC. It specifies CASSLAGATDQETQYF. J is TRBJ2-5 and V is TRBV10-3, with D maybe TRBD1 (6 bases). The V gene lost 11 bases and the J gene lost 2 bases, with 24 bases spanning the gap. In germline, CDR1 is ENHRY, CDR2 SYGVKD. The CDR3 runs to 16 residues.

The chain recombines TRBV14 with TRBJ2-7, with D maybe TRBD1 (5 bases). V shed 0 bases and J shed 0 bases, with 9 bases lying between them. CDR3 length: 15 residues. Looked up from germline, CDR1 is SGHDN and CDR2 is FVKESK. The CDR3 spells CASSQDRTISYEQYF. The DNA of the CDR3 is TGTGCCAGCAGCCAAGATCGGACAATCTCCTACGAGCAGTACTTC.

In nucleotides, the CDR3 is TGTGCCAGCAGCGCAGTTACAACCCCGGGAAACACCATATATTTT. This sequence encodes CASSAVTTPGNTIYF. The gene calls are TRBV9 and TRBJ1-3, with D unresolved. The germline V gene encodes CDR1 SGDLS and CDR2 YYNGEE. The CDR3 loop spans 15 amino acids. V lost 3 bases and J 4 bases, leaving 14 bases between the germline ends.

The chain is built from TRBV11-2 and TRBJ1-1; D call uncertain. Per germline, CDR1 SGHAT and CDR2 FQNNGV. The ends were cut back, 5 bases at V and 0 bases at J, with 19 bases in the middle. The CDR3 is made up of 17 amino acids. The CDR3 DNA follows: TGTGCCAGCAGCCTCATTCCCCGTCCGAGGGTGAACACTGAAGCTTTCTTT. It translates to CASSLIPRPRVNTEAFF.

This clone has more than one count but fewer than ten. The rearrangement links TRBV2 to TRBJ1-2; tentatively, D is TRBD1 (6 bases). The length of the CDR3 is 13 residues. V was trimmed by 10 bases and J by 2 bases, leaving 14 bases between them. Germline values: CDR1 SNHLY, CDR2 FYNNEI. The CDR3 DNA reads TGTGCCAACCTACAGGGATCAAACTATGGCTACACCTTC. This translates into CANLQGSNYGYTF. Full variable domain (missing parts from reference TRBV2 and TRBJ1-2): EPEVTQTPSHQVTQMGQEVILRCVPISNHLYFYWYRQILGQKVEFLVSFYNNEISEKSEIFDDQFSVERPDGSNFTLKIRSTKLEDSAMYFCANLQGSNYGYTFGSGTRLTVV.

The genes are TRBV5-4 and TRBJ2-3; 13 nucleotides line up with TRBD2. CDR3 length equals 18 residues. Germline values: CDR1 SGHNT, CDR2 YYREEE (reference sequence). V dropped 3 bases and J dropped 5; count of bases not matched to a gene: 12. The CDR3 loop is CASSSLVTSGRYLDTQYF. CDR3 nucleotides: TGTGCCAGCAGCTCCCTTGTGACTAGCGGGAGGTATTTAGATACGCAGTATTTT.

The chain uses TRBV19 and TRBJ1-2; D is uncertain. Germline V lookup: CDR1 LNHDA, CDR2 SQIVND (reference sequence). V lost 3 bases to trimming and J lost 4 bases, with 9 bases between them. CDR3 size: 13 residues. CDR3 amino acids: CASSIMGSYGYTF. CDR3 DNA: TGTGCCAGTAGTATCATGGGGAGCTATGGCTACACCTTC.

This clone was seen once. The gene calls are TRBV28 and TRBJ2-7; TRBD1 agrees at 11 bases. CDR3 length: 16 amino acids. Losses at the gene ends were 6 bases for V and 5 bases for J; bases not matched to a gene: 12. Germline values: CDR1 MDHEN, CDR2 SYDVKM. CDR3 in amino acids: CASSYGGQGAQNEQYF. DNA for the CDR3: TGTGCCAGCAGCTACGGTGGACAGGGGGCGCAGAACGAGCAGTACTTC.

The genes are TRBV5-1 and TRBJ2-7; TRBD1 aligns across 8 bases. The CDR3 length is 17 residues. J lost 3 bases, V lost 4 bases, and 15 bases had no gene match. The germline gives CDR1 SGHRS, CDR2 YFSETQ. As DNA, the CDR3 is TGCGCCAGCAGCACCTACCCTGACAGGGGCCTAAACTACGAGCAGTACTTC. Translated: CASSTYPDRGLNYEQYF.

The chain employs TRBV19 and TRBJ1-5; 8 bases fit TRBD1. Trimming cost V 1 base and J 9 bases; bases outside gene matches: 8. CDR1 LNHDA and CDR2 SQIVND come from the germline V gene (reference sequence). The CDR3 has 15 residues. Written as DNA, the CDR3 is TGTGCCAGTAGTATAGGAAGACAGGGGTATGGGCCCCAGCATTTT. The encoded protein is CASSIGRQGYGPQHF.

V is TRBV9 and J is TRBJ1-4, with D possibly matching TRBD1 (6 bases). This CDR3 is 14 amino acids long. Trimming removed 3 bases at V and 5 bases at J, with 11 bases between. Germline CDR1 and CDR2: SGDLS and YYNGEE. CDR3 nucleotides: TGTGCCAGCAGCGCCGGGACACTAAATGAAAAACTGTTTTTT. This sequence encodes CASSAGTLNEKLFF. Combining the CDR3 with reference TRBV9 and TRBJ1-4 gives the whole variable domain DSGVTQTPKHLITATGQRVTLRCSPRSGDLSVYWYQQSLDQGLQFLIQYYNGEERAKGNILERFSAQQFPDLHSELNLSSLELGDSALYFCASSAGTLNEKLFFGSGTQLSVL.

The DNA for the CDR3 is TGTGCCAGCAGCACAGGTGGTGGTGACACTTTCTTT. It translates to CASSTGGGDTFF. This sequence joins TRBV7-9 and TRBJ1-1; D is perhaps TRBD1 (5 bases). The CDR3 totals 12 residues. V lost 5 bases to trimming and J lost 12 bases, with 16 bases between them. CDR1 and CDR2 from the germline V gene are SEHNR and FQNEAQ (reference sequence).

The V call is TRBV10-1, the J call TRBJ2-3, with 9 bases fitting TRBD1. This CDR3 comprises 17 residues. With V trimmed by 1 base and J by 4 bases, 9 bases remained unmatched. Per the germline V gene, CDR1 is WNHNN and CDR2 is SYGVQD (reference sequence). The CDR3 spells CASSEYWGTGIADTQYF. The CDR3 DNA sequence: TGCGCCAGCAGTGAGTATTGGGGGACAGGGATAGCAGATACGCAGTATTTT.

The chain has TRBV13 and TRBJ1-2; TRBD1 matches at 8 bases. Per germline, CDR1 PRHDT and CDR2 FYEKMQ (reference sequence). The CDR3 has 15 residues. The junction had 11 bases not matched to a gene; V was cut back by 7 bases and J by 4 bases. CDR3 in DNA: TGTGCCAGCACCGATCCGGGACAGGTTTTCTATGGCTACACCTTC. Encoded protein: CASTDPGQVFYGYTF.

This clone was observed a few times. The J gene is TRBJ2-2, the V gene TRBV7-2; no definite D call. Trimming left V 1 base short and J 2 bases short, with 8 bases between. Germline V gene lookup returns CDR1 SGHTA and CDR2 FQGNSA. This CDR3 comprises 15 residues. CDR3 sequence (DNA): TGTGCCAGCAGCTTAGGACACGTCAACACCGGGGAGCTGTTTTTT. Encoded protein: CASSLGHVNTGELFF. Supplemented by reference TRBV7-2 and TRBJ2-2, the full variable domain reads GAGVSQSPSNKVTEKGKDVELRCDPISGHTALYWYRQSLGQGLEFLIYFQGNSAPDKSGLPSDRFSAERTGGSVSTLTIQRTQQEDSAVYLCASSLGHVNTGELFFGEGSRLTVL.

CDR3 in amino acids: CASSLREGGYTF. The CDR3 DNA is TGTGCCAGCAGCTTGAGGGAGGGCGGCTACACCTTC. This chain joins TRBV5-4 and TRBJ1-2; D remains unclear. With 1 base removed from V and 8 bases from J, the gap between germline ends came to 9 bases. This CDR3 contains 12 residues. The germline CDR1 and CDR2 sequences are SGHNT and YYREEE (reference sequence).

The genes are TRBV9 and TRBJ2-1; TRBD2 matches 10 bases. The CDR3 has 16 residues. The germline gives CDR1 SGDLS, CDR2 YYNGEE. J lost 4 bases, V lost 3 bases, and 7 bases had no gene match. CDR3 coding DNA: TGTGCCAGCAGCGCGGCTAGCGGGGGATATTACAATGAGCAGTTCTTC. The encoded protein is CASSAASGGYYNEQFF.

In its sample, this clone was seen a few times. The genes are TRBV14 and TRBJ1-4, with 7 bases identical to TRBD1. CDR1 is SGHDN, CDR2 FVKESK, per germline. This CDR3 comprises 15 residues. The J segment lost 1 base and the V segment lost 4 bases, leaving 3 bases of the junction unmatched. CDR3 residues: CASSLGTVTNEKLFF. For the CDR3, the DNA is TGTGCCAGCAGCCTTGGGACAGTAACTAATGAAAAACTGTTTTTT.

This clone was seen just once. This CDR3 is also generated by other DNA sequences in the sample. This chain links TRBV18 with TRBJ2-5; D might be TRBD2 (6 bases). Germline-derived CDR1 and CDR2 are KGHSH and LQKENI. V was pared by 6 bases and J by 0 bases, with 8 bases between. The CDR3 has 13 amino acids. CDR3 bases: TGTGCCAGCTCCCGGGACTACCAAGAGACCCAGTACTTC. Protein: CASSRDYQETQYF.

The chain has TRBV7-8 and TRBJ2-4; D unresolved. The CDR3 runs to 15 residues. Germline CDR1 reads SGHVS; CDR2 reads FQNEAQ. V shed 1 base and J shed 6 bases, with 13 bases lying between them. In nucleotides, the CDR3 is TGTGCCAGCAGCTTAGATCGCCGGTCGGGAAACATTCAGTACTTC. Translating gives CASSLDRRSGNIQYF.

J is TRBJ1-2 and V is TRBV7-6, with D maybe TRBD1 (5 bases). The V end was cut by 1 base, the J end by 7 bases, with 13 bases between. The CDR3 covers 14 residues. CDR1 is SGHVS and CDR2 is FNYEAQ in the germline V gene. The CDR3 bases are TGTGCCAGCAGCTTAGGATGGCAGGGTGGTGGCTACACCTTC. Its protein is CASSLGWQGGGYTF.

The chain combines TRBV19 with TRBJ1-2; D uncertain. The CDR3 contains 14 residues. Trimming took 7 bases from V and 4 from J, leaving 16 bases between them. Germline V gene data show CDR1 as LNHDA and CDR2 as SQIVND (reference sequence). CDR3 nucleotides: TGTGCCAGTACCGACGGCGGGCATATCTATGGCTACACCTTC. Translating it yields CASTDGGHIYGYTF.

This rearrangement joins TRBV2 to TRBJ2-1, with 10 bases lining up with TRBD2. Trimming at V came to 5 bases and at J to 4 bases, leaving 5 bases not matched to a gene. There are 15 residues in the CDR3. Looked up from germline, CDR1 is SNHLY and CDR2 is FYNNEI. The CDR3 bases are TGTGCCAGCAGTACCGAGCGGGGGGGTTACAATGAGCAGTTCTTC. This encodes CASSTERGGYNEQFF.

The V gene is TRBV27, the J gene TRBJ2-3, with D tentatively TRBD2 (6 bases). Germline loops: CDR1 MNHEY, CDR2 SMNVEV (reference sequence). V lost 3 bases and J 4 bases, leaving 8 bases between the germline ends. This CDR3 has 13 amino acids. The chain's CDR3 is CASSFSGADTQYF. The CDR3, as DNA: TGTGCCAGCAGTTTTTCGGGGGCAGATACGCAGTATTTT.